This T cell receptor (beta chain) was identified in a study of blood T cell repertoires in COVID-19. Whole-study context: COVID-19 samples collected from the United States, Italy and Spain covered acute and convalescent phases.

The sample holds one count of this clone. Sequenced by immunoSEQ multiplex PCR; TCRdb stores in-frame clones only, minus some. The sample comprises a few hundred thousand clones, around 89% of which are singletons, and around 12% rests with the top ten. Looked up from germline, CDR1 is SGHDT and CDR2 is YYEEEE. CDR3 size: 14 residues. Germline trimming cut 4 bases from V and 3 bases from J; bases unmatched to any gene: 5. This TCR was recovered from a woman aged 45 to 65 with COVID-19, enrolled during active disease. The sample consisted of peripheral blood. The chain combines TRBV5-6 with TRBJ1-1, with TRBD1 identical over 8 bases. In DNA, the CDR3 is TGTGCCAGCAGCCCCCTGACAGGGGACACTGAAGCTTTCTTT. Its translation is CASSPLTGDTEAFF.